This T cell receptor (beta chain) was observed in a study of blood T cell repertoires in COVID-19 (dated by TCRdb to the early 2020s). Looking at the study overall: The collaborator samples originated in the United States, Italy and Spain and spanned the acute and convalescent phases of COVID-19. Samples were obtained from the ongoing ImmuneRACE study (first 160 participants) and from 1,254 subjects provided by 6 global collaborators. Where available, HLA class I and class II types were obtained from metadata supplied by the sample provider rather than from assay-based typing. Subjects who had been exposed to COVID-19, were actively infected with it, or had recovered from it provided the deeply sampled blood TCRbeta repertoires that made up the dataset. A freely available public database, intended as a resource for researchers studying the immune response to SARS-CoV-2, is where the repertoires were released. Nearly every sample came with metadata listing a de-identified subject ID, COVID-19 status, age in years and sex. The prospective study material was composed of cDNA or gDNA derived from T cells, B-cell-depleted T cells, or PBMCs. What the research found in general, with its limitations: The amount of clinical and demographic metadata varied by source and participant and was provided uncurated.

The immunoSEQ Assay, a bias-controlled multiplex PCR, was used to amplify TCRbeta CDR3 regions from genomic DNA. The original methods were these. Within the assay, amplification of reference gene primers was used to estimate how many nucleated cells each sample contained. Sequence reads were collapsed and filtered to measure the absolute abundance of every unique TCRbeta CDR3 rearrangement. Productive Simpson clonality was computed per sample as the square root of Simpson's diversity index over productive rearrangements. Held by TCRdb, this immuneACCESS table contains in-frame sequences only and omits some clones. Under half of the omission traces to an unresolved V gene where checked; the cause of the rest is unknown. V, J and clone size derive from that table, while D and trimming were established from the DNA sequence. Here the sample has just over 650,000 clones; 70% to 90% occur a single time. Over 0.2% of the sample lies in the top ten.

The CDR3 spans 15 residues, from the cysteine through the phenylalanine. The read is trimmed to its CDR3 DNA, 45 bases read in frame from base 1. V is cut by 0 bases and J by 2 bases, and the space between the germline ends is 11 bases. The germline V gene sets CDR1 to SGHRS and CDR2 to YFSETQ. On this clone: What this receptor recognizes is not known. No much larger clone exists at a distance of one base, and base qualities are not known.

Collaborating institutions collected whole blood in K2EDTA tubes following their own protocols. For TCRbeta analysis, collaborators shipped samples in one of three forms: frozen whole blood, isolated PBMCs, or DNA extracted from either of those sample types. The chain links TRBV5-1 with TRBJ1-2; the D gene is possibly TRBD1, with 6 bases matching. This receptor was taken from a woman aged 18-29 years with acute or convalescent COVID-19. Sample: peripheral blood. The DNA reads TGCGCCAGCAGCTTGGCGGCGGGGGCAAACTATGGCTACACCTTC. This translates into CASSLAAGANYGYTF.